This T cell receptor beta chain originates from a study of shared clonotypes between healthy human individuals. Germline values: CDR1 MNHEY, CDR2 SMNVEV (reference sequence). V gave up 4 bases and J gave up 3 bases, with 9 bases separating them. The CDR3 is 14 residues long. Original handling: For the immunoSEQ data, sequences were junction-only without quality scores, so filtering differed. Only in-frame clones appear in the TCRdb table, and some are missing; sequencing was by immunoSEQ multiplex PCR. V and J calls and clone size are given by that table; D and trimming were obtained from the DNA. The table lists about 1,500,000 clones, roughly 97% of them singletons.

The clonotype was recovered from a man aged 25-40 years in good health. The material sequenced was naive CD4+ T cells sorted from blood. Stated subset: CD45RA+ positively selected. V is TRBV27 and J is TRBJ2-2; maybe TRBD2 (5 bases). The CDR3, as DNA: TGTGCCAGCAGTTGGCGGACTGACACCGGGGAGCTGTTTTTT. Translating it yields CASSWRTDTGELFF.